The 25 T cell receptor beta chains below all came from one sample that was sequenced in a study of blood T cell repertoires in COVID-19. Data came from immunoSEQ multiplex PCR; TCRdb stores just in-frame clones and leaves some out. This table has roughly 100,000 clones, approximately 90% appearing once. Material: peripheral blood. Receptor source: a woman aged 45-60 years with COVID-19, enrolled during active disease.

The sample holds one count of this clone. The chain carries TRBV3-1 (or the pseudogene TRBV3-2) and TRBJ1-3; D remains unclear. Trimming removed 1 base at V and 8 bases at J, with 6 bases between. This CDR3 region has 12 residues. CDR1 is LGHDT and CDR2 is YNNKEL in the germline V gene (reference sequence). As DNA, the CDR3 is TGTGCCAGCAGCCAAGGGTTAGACACCATATATTTT. Residues: CASSQGLDTIYF.

The V call is TRBV7-2, the J call TRBJ2-7; 10 bases map to TRBD2. Germline CDR1 SGHTA, CDR2 FQGNSA. V lost 5 bases, J lost 2 bases, and 9 bases stayed unmatched. The CDR3 runs 16 residues. This CDR3 is CASSVPISGGAYEQYF. DNA for the CDR3: TGTGCCAGCAGCGTACCCATCAGCGGGGGGGCCTACGAGCAGTACTTC.

The chain links TRBV27 to TRBJ2-2; 14 nucleotides align to TRBD2. The V gene end was trimmed by 8 bases and the J gene end by 3 bases; junction bases not matched to a gene: 8. This CDR3 is 17 amino acids long. Germline lookup yields CDR1 MNHEY and CDR2 SMNVEV (reference sequence). DNA for the CDR3: TGTGCCAGCGCGACTAGCGGGGGGGCAACGGACACCGGGGAGCTGTTTTTT. Its protein product is CASATSGGATDTGELFF.

Only one count was recorded for this clone. The gene calls are TRBV19 and TRBJ2-1; D gene uncertain. CDR1 and CDR2 (germline): LNHDA, SQIVND (reference sequence). V was clipped by 0 bases and J by 11 bases, with 8 bases between them. The CDR3 spans 12 residues. For the CDR3, the DNA is TGTGCCAGTAGTATAGATGGGCCCAAGCAGTTCTTC. It translates to CASSIDGPKQFF.

This clone occurred a few times. The V and J genes are TRBV6-5 and TRBJ2-7; no clear D. The germline V and J ends were trimmed by 2 bases and 2 bases, with 16 bases remaining between them. The CDR3 is made up of 16 amino acids. The germline V gene has CDR1 MNHEY and CDR2 SVGAGI. CDR3: CASSYASTKEPYEQYF. CDR3 bases: TGTGCCAGCAGTTACGCGTCTACCAAGGAGCCCTACGAGCAGTACTTC.

The chain carries TRBV11-1 and TRBJ2-1; tentatively, D is TRBD2 (7 bases). Trimming left V 5 bases short and J 7 bases short, with 18 bases between. Germline V lookup: CDR1 SGHAT, CDR2 FQDESV (reference sequence). The CDR3 is 15 amino acids. The CDR3 region has the DNA TGTGCCAGCAGCCGGGCGGGGGCCCCATGGAATGAGCAGTTCTTC. It encodes CASSRAGAPWNEQFF.

V gene TRBV28 combines with J gene TRBJ2-3; 9 nucleotides match TRBD2. The CDR3 totals 16 residues. CDR1 and CDR2 (germline): MDHEN, SYDVKM. The J segment lost 1 base and the V segment lost 3 bases, leaving 5 bases of the junction unmatched. This CDR3 is CASSFVAGAGTDTQYF. The CDR3 nucleotides are TGTGCCAGCAGTTTCGTAGCGGGGGCCGGCACAGATACGCAGTATTTT. Using reference TRBV28 and TRBJ2-3 for the parts outside the CDR3, the full variable domain is DVKVTQSSRYLVKRTGEKVFLECVQDMDHENMFWYRQDPGLGLRLIYFSYDVKMKEKGDIPEGYSVSREKKERFSLILESASTNQTSMYLCASSFVAGAGTDTQYFGPGTRLTVL.

The CDR3 protein is CASSYGQNTEAFF. The CDR3 DNA sequence: TGTGCCAGCAGTTACGGGCAGAACACTGAAGCTTTCTTT. The chain uses TRBV6-5 and TRBJ1-1; D gene uncertain. The CDR3 covers 13 residues. V was cut by 2 bases and J by 1 base, with 5 bases left in between. The V gene's germline CDR1 is MNHEY and CDR2 SVGAGI.

This chain uses TRBV4-2 with TRBJ2-2, with D possibly TRBD2 on 5 matching bases. CDR1 and CDR2 from the germline V gene are LGHNA and YNFKEQ. The CDR3 spans 14 residues. Trimming removed 0 bases at V and 6 bases at J, with 8 bases between. The CDR3 bases are TGTGCCAGCAGCCAAGAGGACTTTTCCGGGGAGCTGTTTTTT. The encoded protein is CASSQEDFSGELFF.

The rearrangement links TRBV5-5 to TRBJ1-2; 9 bases agree with TRBD1. V shed 0 bases and J 5 bases; nucleotides not matched to a gene: 5. The CDR3 is made up of 15 amino acids. Germline CDR1 is SGHKS and CDR2 is YYEKEE (reference sequence). This chain's CDR3 is CASSLELGQGYGYTF. The CDR3 DNA is TGTGCCAGCAGCTTGGAGCTGGGACAGGGTTATGGCTACACCTTC.

The chain carries TRBV6-5 and TRBJ1-6; no definite D call. The V and J ends lost 6 bases and 5 bases respectively, with 11 bases between them. CDR1 MNHEY and CDR2 SVGAGI come from the germline V gene. The CDR3 is 14 amino acids. The CDR3 sequence is CASRELRDNSPLHF. Written as DNA, the CDR3 is TGTGCCAGCAGGGAGCTCCGCGATAATTCACCCCTCCACTTT.

This sequence joins TRBV7-9 and TRBJ2-5; 7 nucleotides match TRBD1. This CDR3 contains 13 residues. V was pared by 6 bases and J by 1 base, with 2 bases of the junction left unmatched. Germline loops: CDR1 SEHNR, CDR2 FQNEAQ (reference sequence). CDR3 region: CASRPGGQETQYF. The CDR3 coding sequence is TGTGCCAGCAGACCAGGGGGCCAAGAGACCCAGTACTTC. The full variable domain, with the rest looked up from reference TRBV7-9 and TRBJ2-5, is DTGVSQNPRHKITKRGQNVTFRCDPISEHNRLYWYRQTLGQGPEFLTYFQNEAQLEKSRLLSDRFSAERPKGSFSTLEIQRTEQGDSAMYLCASRPGGQETQYFGPGTRLLVL.

The chain recombines TRBV7-3 with TRBJ2-3, with 9 nucleotides matching TRBD1. V shed 5 bases, J shed 6 bases, and the junction held 6 bases outside the gene matches. This CDR3 is 14 amino acids long. Germline CDR1 reads SGHTA; CDR2 reads FQGTGA. CDR3 sequence: CASSPGQGTDTQYF. Written as DNA, the CDR3 is TGTGCCAGCAGCCCAGGACAGGGGACCGATACGCAGTATTTT.

V and J are TRBV5-8 and TRBJ2-3, with D hard to call. Trimming removed 1 base from V and 1 base from J, with 10 bases in between. This CDR3 comprises 15 residues. CDR1 and CDR2 from the germline V gene are SGHTS and YDEGEE. Here the CDR3 DNA reads TGTGCCAGCAGCTTGCGGGTCTTGGGCACAGATACGCAGTATTTT. Protein product: CASSLRVLGTDTQYF.

This chain links TRBV5-1 with TRBJ2-3, with 8 bases matching TRBD1. Germline values: CDR1 SGHRS, CDR2 YFSETQ. With 2 bases clipped from V and 6 bases from J, the junction kept 5 bases outside the gene matches. This CDR3 comprises 14 residues. DNA for the CDR3: TGCGCCAGCAGCTTAGGACAGGGCATCGATACGCAGTATTTT. This gives the protein CASSLGQGIDTQYF.

The chain joins TRBV11-3 to TRBJ1-1, with D unresolved. Trimming stripped 3 bases from V and 1 base from J, with 6 bases between. The germline V gene has CDR1 SGHNT and CDR2 YENEEA. CDR3 length: 13 residues. CDR3 sequence: CASSFQENTEAFF. Written as DNA, the CDR3 is TGTGCCAGCAGCTTTCAGGAGAACACTGAAGCTTTCTTT.

The chain couples TRBV28 to TRBJ1-5; no clear D gene. The CDR3 totals 13 residues. Germline V gene sequence: CDR1 MDHEN, CDR2 SYDVKM. The V end lost 6 bases, the J end lost 10 bases, and 16 bases lay between the germline ends. CDR3 residues: CASSRYMEDPQHF. The CDR3 bases are TGTGCCAGCAGCCGATACATGGAGGATCCCCAGCATTTT.

The CDR3 bases are TGTGCCAGCATCTATGACAGGGGACATGGCTACACCTTC. It yields the protein CASIYDRGHGYTF. The chain uses TRBV7-9 and TRBJ1-2; TRBD1 aligns across 8 bases. Germline lookup yields CDR1 SEHNR and CDR2 FQNEAQ (reference sequence). This CDR3 contains 13 residues. The J segment lost 6 bases and the V segment lost 7 bases, leaving 7 bases of the junction unmatched.

The chain is built from TRBV7-6 and TRBJ1-4; a possible D gene is TRBD1 (6 bases). Per germline, CDR1 SGHVS and CDR2 FNYEAQ. V shed 3 bases and J shed 7 bases, with 15 bases lying between them. This CDR3 is built from 15 residues. In DNA, the CDR3 is TGTGCCAGCAGCTTGAGCAGGGGCGGGGGTGAAAAACTGTTTTTT. This codes for CASSLSRGGGEKLFF.

V and J are TRBV3-1 (or the pseudogene TRBV3-2) and TRBJ2-7, with D possibly TRBD2 on 5 matching bases. There are 14 residues in the CDR3. The germline V gene encodes CDR1 LGHDT and CDR2 YNNKEL (reference sequence). V was pared by 0 bases and J by 1 base, with 7 bases between. CDR3 nucleotides: TGTGCCAGCAGCCAAGACGGGATTTCCTACGAGCAGTACTTC. It encodes CASSQDGISYEQYF.

This clone appeared a few times. The rearrangement links TRBV7-9 to TRBJ2-7; D remains ambiguous. This CDR3 spans 12 amino acids. Trimming stripped 8 bases from V and 1 base from J, with 9 bases between. Germline loops: CDR1 SEHNR, CDR2 FQNEAQ (reference sequence). The DNA for the CDR3 is TGTGCCAGCTCAGACATTTCCTACGAGCAGTACTTC. It encodes CASSDISYEQYF.

In this sample, this clone turned up once. V and J are TRBV4-1 and TRBJ1-2; TRBD1 is a possible D gene (6 bases). Germline loops: CDR1 MGHRA, CDR2 YSYEKL. The CDR3 has 14 amino acids. The germline V and J ends were trimmed by 2 bases and 4 bases, with 11 bases remaining between them. CDR3 protein: CASSQPRGLYGYTF. For the CDR3, the DNA is TGCGCCAGCAGCCAACCCAGGGGCCTCTATGGCTACACCTTC.

This clone appeared a single time. This chain connects TRBV30 to TRBJ2-3, with D perhaps matching TRBD1 (6 bases). There are 12 residues in the CDR3. Germline loops: CDR1 GTSNPN, CDR2 SVGIG (reference sequence). Deletions cut 3 bases from V and 7 bases from J, with 11 bases between. The CDR3 here is CAWREDSYTQYF. The CDR3 DNA reads as TGTGCCTGGAGGGAGGACAGCTATACGCAGTATTTT.

The CDR3, as DNA: TGTGCCAGCAGCTCGCCCTACAGGGGAGATGAGCAGTTCTTC. It yields the protein CASSSPYRGDEQFF. The chain recombines TRBV7-2 with TRBJ2-1; TRBD1 matches 7 bases. V lost 4 bases to trimming and J lost 8 bases; unmatched junction nucleotides: 8. The CDR3 is 14 amino acids. Germline V gene lookup returns CDR1 SGHTA and CDR2 FQGNSA.

This clone was detected a few times. The chain uses TRBV9 and TRBJ2-7; the D gene is possibly TRBD1 (5 bases). CDR1 is SGDLS, CDR2 YYNGEE, per germline. The CDR3 contains 15 residues. Between the trimmed V and J ends, which lost 0 bases and 3 bases, there was a span of 13 bases. CDR3 sequence: CASSVGDSVYYEQYF. In DNA, the CDR3 is TGTGCCAGCAGCGTAGGAGACAGCGTATACTACGAGCAGTACTTC.